A single sample gave rise to the 30 T cell receptor beta chains below, sequenced in a study of Graves' ophthalmopathy and Graves' hyperthyroidism. Amplification from RNA transcripts yielded the TCR beta CDR3 regions. The authors performed first-round RT-PCR with HTBI primers and then a second-round multiplex PCR. TCRdb reanalysed the multiplex PCR reads using MiXCR and keeps one entry per CDR3 protein. The table records 600,000 to 700,000 distinct CDR3 sequences, about 40% of them present only once. Sequencing input: peripheral blood. All receptors come from an adult man with Graves' ophthalmopathy.

This rearrangement joins TRBV19 to TRBJ2-2; D uncertain. Germline CDR1 is LNHDA and CDR2 is SQIVND (reference sequence). V lost 1 base and J lost 5, with 5 bases in between. The CDR3 consists of 13 residues. CDR3 sequence: CASSIGGTGELFF. The DNA for the CDR3 is TGTGCCAGTAGTATAGGGGGAACCGGGGAGCTGTTTTTT.

Regarding this clonotype: The junction and the germline gene differ at one end; a read error may be behind it. The gene calls are TRBV29-1 and TRBJ2-6; possible D gene TRBD1, 6 bases. This CDR3 comprises 10 residues. Germline V gene data show CDR1 as SQVTM and CDR2 as ANQGSEA. CDR3 coding DNA: TGCAGCGAAGGGGGCAACGTCCTGACTTTC. Amino acid sequence: CSEGGNVLTF.

This clonotype was observed at least ten times. This chain uses TRBV24-1 with TRBJ1-5; D may be TRBD1 (5 bases). There are 13 residues in the CDR3. Per the germline V gene, CDR1 is KGHDR and CDR2 is SFDVKD. Trimming cost V 2 bases and J 6 bases, with 7 bases left between them. The CDR3 loop is CATSDSGSQPQHF. The CDR3 DNA is TGTGCCACCAGTGATTCAGGGAGTCAGCCCCAGCATTTT.

This clonotype has just one count. V is TRBV10-2 and J is TRBJ2-7; 7 nucleotides line up with TRBD2. Per the germline V gene, CDR1 is WSHSY and CDR2 is SAAADI. V lost 2 bases to trimming and J lost 7 bases; unmatched junction nucleotides: 11. This CDR3 comprises 15 residues. DNA of the CDR3: TGCGCCAGCAGTGAGGGGCGGGAGTTTACCGGGGAGCAGTACTTC. Protein product: CASSEGREFTGEQYF.

The rearrangement links TRBV29-1 to TRBJ2-5; no firm D call. CDR3 length equals 12 residues. V was cut by 8 bases and J by 4 bases, with 14 bases left in between. CDR1 is SQVTM and CDR2 is ANQGSEA in the germline V gene. The CDR3 region has the DNA TGCAGCTCACCACCGGTCGGAGAGACCCAGTACTTC. It codes for CSSPPVGETQYF.

Concerning this clonotype itself: The junction departs from germline at one end; a sequencing error may be responsible. This chain joins TRBV19 and TRBJ2-7; the D gene is possibly TRBD1 (6 bases). CDR1 is LNHDA and CDR2 is SQIVND in the germline V gene (reference sequence). This CDR3 has 12 residues. As DNA, the CDR3 is TGTACCAGTAGTATTTCAGGGGACGAGCAGTACTTC. Protein product: CTSSISGDEQYF.

The chain employs TRBV2 and TRBJ2-2, with D possibly matching TRBD2 (5 bases). This CDR3 has 13 amino acids. Trimming pared 6 bases from V and 9 bases from J, leaving 14 bases between. Germline CDR1 and CDR2: SNHLY and FYNNEI. The CDR3 region is CASSAGGRRELFF. DNA for the CDR3: TGTGCCAGCAGCGCAGGCGGGCGCCGGGAGCTGTTTTTT.

The chain carries TRBV10-3 and TRBJ1-6; 7 bases fit TRBD1. This CDR3 contains 15 residues. Germline-derived CDR1 and CDR2 are ENHRY and SYGVKD. V lost 10 bases, J lost 4 bases, and 10 bases stayed unmatched. This CDR3 is CANRPRQGYNSPLHF. CDR3 in DNA: TGTGCCAACAGGCCACGACAGGGTTATAATTCACCCCTCCACTTT.

The chain carries TRBV7-9 and TRBJ2-5; TRBD2 is a possible D gene (6 bases). V gave up 5 bases and J gave up 2 bases, with 15 bases separating them. This CDR3 has 15 residues. From germline, CDR1 is SEHNR and CDR2 FQNEAQ (reference sequence). The CDR3 protein is CASSIMWGEQETQYF. The CDR3, as DNA: TGTGCCAGCAGCATTATGTGGGGGGAACAAGAGACCCAGTACTTC.

The J gene is TRBJ2-5, the V gene TRBV24-1; D is uncertain. The germline V gene encodes CDR1 KGHDR and CDR2 SFDVKD. This CDR3 is 12 amino acids long. V shed 7 bases and J shed 5 bases, with 10 bases lying between them. This CDR3 reads CATRGMGETQYF. Here the CDR3 DNA reads TGTGCCACCAGGGGGATGGGTGAGACCCAGTACTTC.

A note on this clonotype: Given the absence of the conserved phenylalanine or tryptophan at the CDR3 end, a read error is likely. The genes are TRBV10-3 and TRBJ1-1; 9 bases agree with TRBD1. This CDR3 has 14 residues. The ends lost 11 bases at V and 1 base at J; junction bases unmatched: 8. Per germline, CDR1 ENHRY and CDR2 SYGVKD. Here the CDR3 reads CAVVRDRENTEAFL. The CDR3 nucleotides are TGTGCCGTCGTGCGGGACAGGGAGAACACTGAAGCTTTCTTA.

This clonotype was recorded a few times. This chain uses TRBV19 with TRBJ2-2, with TRBD1 matching over 9 bases. V was pared by 9 bases and J by 5 bases, with 10 bases of the junction left unmatched. Germline CDR1 reads LNHDA; CDR2 reads SQIVND (reference sequence). This CDR3 spans 15 amino acids. DNA for the CDR3: TGTGCCAGCCAGAGGGGGACAGGGAGGACCGGGGAGCTGTTTTTT. Translation: CASQRGTGRTGELFF.

The chain has TRBV7-2 and TRBJ2-5; no clear D gene. V gave up 5 bases and J gave up 1 base, with 8 bases separating them. The CDR3 has 13 residues. Germline V lookup: CDR1 SGHTA, CDR2 FQGNSA. CDR3 loop: CASSTRPQETQYF. CDR3 coding DNA: TGTGCCAGCAGCACCCGCCCCCAAGAGACCCAGTACTTC.

The CDR3 nucleotides read TGTGCCAGCCGTAAGCTCTCCTACGAGCAGTACTTC. It translates to CASRKLSYEQYF. The chain employs TRBV2 and TRBJ2-7; D unclear. Germline V lookup: CDR1 SNHLY, CDR2 FYNNEI. V was trimmed by 8 bases and J by 0 bases, leaving 8 bases between them. The CDR3 runs to 12 residues.

V is TRBV29-1 and J is TRBJ2-3; TRBD2 agrees at 11 bases. Germline V lookup: CDR1 SQVTM, CDR2 ANQGSEA. This CDR3 comprises 16 residues. J gave up 2 bases and V 1 base, and 5 bases lay outside the gene matches. CDR3 protein: CSVEGGLAGFTDTQYF. CDR3 nucleotide sequence: TGCAGCGTTGAAGGTGGACTAGCGGGTTTCACAGATACGCAGTATTTT.

This sequence joins TRBV15 and TRBJ2-5; 9 nucleotides align to TRBD1. The CDR3 spans 14 residues. Per germline, CDR1 LNHNV and CDR2 YYDKDF (reference sequence). With 3 bases clipped from V and 5 bases from J, the junction kept 4 bases outside the gene matches. CDR3 DNA: TGTGCCACCAGCAGCCCCGGACAGGGGGAGACCCAGTACTTC. Encoded protein: CATSSPGQGETQYF.

The chain joins TRBV15 to TRBJ2-1, with 7 nucleotides matching TRBD2. Near its end, the DNA agrees better with TRBJ2-7, so the J call may be wrong. CDR1 is LNHNV, CDR2 YYDKDF, per germline (reference sequence). The CDR3 length is 15 residues. CDR3 DNA sequence: TGTGCCACCAGCAGAGGAGCGGGACCCTACAATGAGCAGTACTTC. Translation gives CATSRGAGPYNEQYF.

The chain carries TRBV9 and TRBJ2-3, with 7 bases that match TRBD2. Germline V lookup: CDR1 SGDLS, CDR2 YYNGEE. J was trimmed by 8 bases and V by 3 bases; bases with no gene match: 3. The CDR3 loop spans 12 amino acids. The CDR3 sequence is CASSAREGTQYF. The CDR3 nucleotides read TGTGCCAGCAGCGCCAGGGAGGGTACGCAGTATTTT.

This clonotype came up once. J is TRBJ2-2 and V is TRBV7-2, with D maybe TRBD1 (5 bases). Germline loops: CDR1 SGHTA, CDR2 FQGNSA. Trimming removed 8 bases at V and 7 bases at J, with 17 bases between. The CDR3 loop spans 14 amino acids. The CDR3 region has the DNA TGTGCCAGCGCACCGTGGGGCTATGGCGGGGAGCTGTTTTTT. This encodes CASAPWGYGGELFF.

This clonotype was observed at least ten times. V is TRBV19 and J is TRBJ1-4; D is ambiguous. This CDR3 spans 14 amino acids. Trimming took 3 bases from V and 6 from J, leaving 11 bases between them. From germline, CDR1 is LNHDA and CDR2 SQIVND (reference sequence). CDR3 coding DNA: TGTGCCAGTAGTATGGTGGCGACCGATGAAAAACTGTTTTTT. This codes for CASSMVATDEKLFF.

This clonotype was observed at least ten times. The chain employs TRBV6-5 and TRBJ1-1, with D unresolved. Germline CDR1 MNHEY, CDR2 SVGAGI. This CDR3 is built from 14 residues. V was clipped by 2 bases and J by 5 bases, with 12 bases between them. CDR3 sequence: CASSYEGIGTEAFF. CDR3 nucleotides: TGTGCCAGCAGTTACGAAGGGATTGGGACTGAAGCTTTCTTT.

This clonotype was seen at least ten times. The chain links TRBV29-1 to TRBJ2-7; D not resolved. This CDR3 spans 15 amino acids. Germline assignment: CDR1 SQVTM and CDR2 ANQGSEA. Trimming left V 1 base short and J 7 bases short, with 20 bases between. CDR3 sequence reads: CSVEVSAAGLREQYF. Written as DNA, the CDR3 is TGCAGCGTTGAAGTTTCCGCAGCCGGGCTTCGGGAGCAGTACTTC.

The chain employs TRBV5-6 and TRBJ1-5, with D unresolved. This CDR3 region has 16 residues. Germline-derived CDR1 and CDR2 are SGHDT and YYEEEE. V was cut by 7 bases and J by 5 bases, with 22 bases left in between. The DNA for the CDR3 is TGTGCCAGCCACGATACGATGGTCTTTGGACATCAGCCCCAGCATTTT. Translated: CASHDTMVFGHQPQHF.

This clonotype was counted many times. V and J are TRBV5-4 and TRBJ2-2; 8 bases line up with TRBD2. V shed 4 bases and J 1 base; nucleotides not matched to a gene: 3. The CDR3 totals 15 residues. Germline lookup yields CDR1 SGHNT and CDR2 YYREEE (reference sequence). The CDR3 DNA is TGTGCCAGCAGCCACACTAGCGGGAACACCGGGGAGCTGTTTTTT. Translated: CASSHTSGNTGELFF.

This sequence joins TRBV18 and TRBJ1-2; D perhaps matches TRBD1 (5 bases). V gave up 2 bases and J gave up 3 bases, with 10 bases separating them. The CDR3 runs 14 residues. Germline V lookup: CDR1 KGHSH, CDR2 LQKENI. This CDR3 reads CASSPSDSDYGYTF. CDR3 nucleotide sequence: TGTGCCAGCTCACCATCCGACAGCGACTATGGCTACACCTTC.

As concerns this clonotype: Mismatch with germline at one junction end may stem from a read error. The chain links TRBV4-3 to TRBJ1-2; 10 positions match TRBD1. The CDR3 has 15 residues. Germline values: CDR1 LGHNA, CDR2 YSLEER. CDR3 sequence (DNA): TGCGCCAGCAGCCCGAGATACGGGACAGGGGATGGCTGCACCTTC. As protein: CASSPRYGTGDGCTF.

This clonotype was seen more than once but under ten times. The germline gene is not matched at one end of the junction; a read error may be the cause. The CDR3 DNA sequence: TGTGCCAGCAGCCAGGACGAGGGTTTCAGATCCGGGGAGCTGTTTTTT. Translating it yields CASSQDEGFRSGELFF. The chain carries TRBV4-1 and TRBJ2-2, with a possible D match to TRBD2 (5 bases). CDR1 is MGHRA and CDR2 is YSYEKL in the germline V gene. The CDR3 has 16 residues.

The chain links TRBV2 to TRBJ2-7; D remains unclear. The CDR3 contains 13 residues. Per the germline V gene, CDR1 is SNHLY and CDR2 is FYNNEI. V lost 9 bases, J lost 2 bases, and 14 bases lay in between. The CDR3 nucleotides are TGTGCCAGTAGTACTGGGTCTACCTACGAGCAGTACTTC. Its translation: CASSTGSTYEQYF.

This clonotype was recorded at least ten times. The J gene is TRBJ2-5, the V gene TRBV5-5, with 7 bases lining up with TRBD2. CDR3 length: 16 residues. The V and J ends lost 3 bases and 0 bases, in that order; junction bases with no gene match: 8. Germline lookup yields CDR1 SGHKS and CDR2 YYEKEE (reference sequence). The CDR3 DNA follows: TGTGCCAGCAGCTCGGCAGCGGGATGGTACCAAGAGACCCAGTACTTC. This sequence encodes CASSSAAGWYQETQYF.

This clonotype was observed once. Compared with germline, one end of the junction differs, possibly owing to a read error. This chain uses TRBV24-1 with TRBJ1-5; a weak D match, TRBD1 (5 bases). CDR3 length: 13 residues. The germline V gene has CDR1 KGHDR and CDR2 SFDVKD. Written as DNA, the CDR3 is TGTGCCACGAGCGGGACCCACAATGAGCCCCAGCATTTT. The encoded protein is CATSGTHNEPQHF.